This T cell receptor beta chain was sequenced for a study of T cells expressing NK-cell markers. Study-wide context: Sorted CD3+CD56-NKG2C+, CD3+CD56+NKG2C- and CD3+CD56+NKG2C+ T cells were the source of the TCR beta repertoires. Most of the eight sequenced donors were HCMV-seropositive; one was seronegative.

From the 5' RACE reads, TCRdb lists one entry per CDR3 protein and no DNA. Its table records 500,000 to 600,000 distinct CDR3 sequences. The CDR3 extends over 18 amino acids. Germline V gives CDR1 SGDLS, CDR2 YYNGEE. This clonotype was obtained from a man younger than 35 in good health. The chain links TRBV9 to TRBJ2-2; the D call of TRBD1 rests on TCRdb alone, since no DNA is present to check it. Sequencing was performed on blood T cells: a sorted CD56 or NKG2C T cell subset, CD4+ or CD8+ T cells, or bulk PBMC T cells (not recorded which). CDR3 sequence reads: CASGEQRTGRSDTGELFF.